This T cell receptor beta chain came from a study of early T cells in non-severe SARS-CoV-2 infection. Overall study: Sequenced material consisted of bulk RNA (from unsorted whole blood), and chains were unpaired. General study results and limits: Sequences matched to VDJdb favored anti-spike CD8 responses, while private and CD4 specificities were missed.

A word on this clonotype: What it binds is unknown.

Attached unique molecular identifiers marked individual cDNA molecules. TCRdb re-called the 5' RACE reads with MiXCR, one entry per CDR3 protein. The sample has tens of thousands of distinct CDR3 sequences, approximately 14% seen once. Per the germline V gene, CDR1 is LNHDA and CDR2 is SQIVND (reference sequence). Trimming removed 4 bases from V and 1 base from J; junction bases left unmatched: 3. This CDR3 region has 15 residues. The genes are TRBV19 and TRBJ2-5; the match to TRBD1 covers 10 bases. Sequences were obtained from whole blood. This receptor was taken from an adult who was a healthcare worker with PCR-confirmed SARS-CoV-2 infection or an uninfected control (not recorded which). The CDR3 loop is CASSSWDRGQETQYF. CDR3 bases: TGTGCCAGTAGTAGCTGGGACAGGGGCCAAGAGACCCAGTACTTC.